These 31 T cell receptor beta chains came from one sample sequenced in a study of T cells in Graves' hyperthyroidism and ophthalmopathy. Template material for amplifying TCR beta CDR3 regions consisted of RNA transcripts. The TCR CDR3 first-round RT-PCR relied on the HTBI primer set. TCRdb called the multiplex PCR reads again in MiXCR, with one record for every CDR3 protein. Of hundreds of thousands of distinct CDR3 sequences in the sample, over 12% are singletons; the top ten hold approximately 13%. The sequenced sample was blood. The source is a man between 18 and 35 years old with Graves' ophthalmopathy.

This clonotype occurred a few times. The CDR3 spells CASSLERTSTDTQYF. The CDR3 nucleotides read TGTGCCAGCAGCTTGGAGCGGACTAGCACAGATACGCAGTATTTT. This rearrangement joins TRBV5-6 to TRBJ2-3, with a weak D call TRBD2 (5 bases). In germline, CDR1 is SGHDT, CDR2 YYEEEE. This CDR3 is 15 amino acids long. Trimming removed 0 bases at V and 0 bases at J, with 8 bases between.

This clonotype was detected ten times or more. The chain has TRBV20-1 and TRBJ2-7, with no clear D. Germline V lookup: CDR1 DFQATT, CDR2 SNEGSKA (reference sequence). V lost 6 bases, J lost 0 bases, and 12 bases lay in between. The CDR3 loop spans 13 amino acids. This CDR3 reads CSASGQSSYEQYF. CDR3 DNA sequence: TGCAGTGCGTCCGGGCAGAGCTCCTACGAGCAGTACTTC.

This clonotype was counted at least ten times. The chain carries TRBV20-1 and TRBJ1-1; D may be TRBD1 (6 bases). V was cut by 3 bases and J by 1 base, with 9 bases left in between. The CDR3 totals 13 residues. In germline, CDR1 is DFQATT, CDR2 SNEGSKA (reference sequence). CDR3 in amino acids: CSASRQANTEAFF. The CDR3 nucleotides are TGCAGTGCTAGTCGACAGGCGAACACTGAAGCTTTCTTT.

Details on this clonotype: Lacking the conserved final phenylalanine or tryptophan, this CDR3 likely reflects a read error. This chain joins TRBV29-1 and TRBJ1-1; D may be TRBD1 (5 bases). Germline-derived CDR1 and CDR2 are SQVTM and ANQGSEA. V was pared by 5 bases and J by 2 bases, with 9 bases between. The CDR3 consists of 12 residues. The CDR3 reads CSVFRDNTEAFL. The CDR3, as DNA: TGCAGCGTTTTCAGGGACAACACTGAAGCTTTCCTT.

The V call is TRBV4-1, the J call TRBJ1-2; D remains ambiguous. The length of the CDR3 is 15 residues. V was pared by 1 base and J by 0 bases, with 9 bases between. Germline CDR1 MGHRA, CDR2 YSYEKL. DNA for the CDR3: TGCGCCAGCAGCCAAGGTGGCGGAACTAACTATGGCTACACCTTC. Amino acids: CASSQGGGTNYGYTF.

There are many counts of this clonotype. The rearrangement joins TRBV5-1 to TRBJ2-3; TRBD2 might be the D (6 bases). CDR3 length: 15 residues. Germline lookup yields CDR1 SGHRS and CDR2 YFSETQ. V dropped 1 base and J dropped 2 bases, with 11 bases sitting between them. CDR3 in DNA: TGCGCCAGCAGCTTGAACCGGGGGACCACAGATACGCAGTATTTT. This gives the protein CASSLNRGTTDTQYF.

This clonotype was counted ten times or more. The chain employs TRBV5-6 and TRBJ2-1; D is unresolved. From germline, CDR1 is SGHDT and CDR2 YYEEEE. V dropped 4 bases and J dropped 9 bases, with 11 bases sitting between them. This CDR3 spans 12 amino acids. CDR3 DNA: TGTGCCAGCAGCATTGGACGGGTTGAGCAGTTCTTC. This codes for CASSIGRVEQFF.

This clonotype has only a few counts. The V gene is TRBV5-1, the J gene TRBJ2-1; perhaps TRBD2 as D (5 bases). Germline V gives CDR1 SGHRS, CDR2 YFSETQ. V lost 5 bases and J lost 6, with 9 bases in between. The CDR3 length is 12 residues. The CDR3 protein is CASRDSTNEQFF. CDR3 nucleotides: TGCGCCAGCAGGGACTCGACCAATGAGCAGTTCTTC.

The CDR3 protein is CASSLGAGEYNEQFF. The CDR3 DNA is TGTGCCAGCAGTTTAGGAGCAGGGGAATACAATGAGCAGTTCTTC. The V call is TRBV27, the J call TRBJ2-1, with D tentatively TRBD1 (6 bases). The ends were cut back, 2 bases at V and 4 bases at J, with 12 bases in the middle. The CDR3 sequence is 15 residues long. Germline loops: CDR1 MNHEY, CDR2 SMNVEV (reference sequence).

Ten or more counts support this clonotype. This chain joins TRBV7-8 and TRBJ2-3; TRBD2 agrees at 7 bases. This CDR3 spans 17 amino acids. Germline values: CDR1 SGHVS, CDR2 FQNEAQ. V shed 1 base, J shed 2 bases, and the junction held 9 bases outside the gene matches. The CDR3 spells CASSLVPRGRATDTQYF. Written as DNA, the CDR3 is TGTGCCAGCAGCTTAGTTCCTCGCGGGAGAGCCACAGATACGCAGTATTTT.

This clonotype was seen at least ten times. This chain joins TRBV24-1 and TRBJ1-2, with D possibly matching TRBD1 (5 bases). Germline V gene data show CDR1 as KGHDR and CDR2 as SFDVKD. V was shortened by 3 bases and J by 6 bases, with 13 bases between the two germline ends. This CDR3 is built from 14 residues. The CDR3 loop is CATSDPPQAHGYTF. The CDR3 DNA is TGTGCCACCAGTGATCCGCCACAGGCACATGGCTACACCTTC.

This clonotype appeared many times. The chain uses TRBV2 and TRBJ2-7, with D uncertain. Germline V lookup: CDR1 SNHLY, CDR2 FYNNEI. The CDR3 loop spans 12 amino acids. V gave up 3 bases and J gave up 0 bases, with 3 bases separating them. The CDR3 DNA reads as TGTGCCAGCAGTGACGGCTCCTACGAGCAGTACTTC. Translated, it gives CASSDGSYEQYF.

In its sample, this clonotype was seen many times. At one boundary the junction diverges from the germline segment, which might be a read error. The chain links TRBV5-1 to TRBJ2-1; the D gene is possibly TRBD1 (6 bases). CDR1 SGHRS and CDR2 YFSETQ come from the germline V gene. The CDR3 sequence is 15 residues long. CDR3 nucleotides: TGTGCCAGCAGCTTAGGGACAAGCTCCTACAATGAGCAGTTCTTC. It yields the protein CASSLGTSSYNEQFF.

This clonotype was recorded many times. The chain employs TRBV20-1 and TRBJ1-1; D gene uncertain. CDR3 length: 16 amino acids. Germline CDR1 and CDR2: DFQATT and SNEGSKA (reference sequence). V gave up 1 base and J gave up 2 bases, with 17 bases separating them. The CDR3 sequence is CSARGVKTTINTEAFF. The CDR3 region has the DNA TGCAGTGCTAGAGGGGTGAAAACAACAATAAACACTGAAGCTTTCTTT.

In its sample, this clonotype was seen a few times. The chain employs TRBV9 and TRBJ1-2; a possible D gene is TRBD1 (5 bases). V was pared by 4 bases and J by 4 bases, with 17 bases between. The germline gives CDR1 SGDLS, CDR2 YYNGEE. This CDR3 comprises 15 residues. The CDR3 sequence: CASSSTRDGSYGYTF. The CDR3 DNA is TGTGCCAGCAGCTCCACCCGGGACGGTTCCTATGGCTACACCTTC.

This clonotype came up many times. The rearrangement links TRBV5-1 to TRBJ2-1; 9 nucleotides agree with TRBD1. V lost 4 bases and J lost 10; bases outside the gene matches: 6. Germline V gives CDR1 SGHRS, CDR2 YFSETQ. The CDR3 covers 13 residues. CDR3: CASSPQGAREQFF. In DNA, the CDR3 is TGCGCCAGCAGCCCACAGGGGGCCCGGGAGCAGTTCTTC.

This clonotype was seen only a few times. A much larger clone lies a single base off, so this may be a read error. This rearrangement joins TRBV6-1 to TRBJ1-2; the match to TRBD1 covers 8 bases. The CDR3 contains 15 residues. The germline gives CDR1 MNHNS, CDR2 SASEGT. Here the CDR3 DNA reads TGTGCCAGCAGTGATACCACAGGGGGGACCTATGACTACACCTTC. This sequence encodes CASSDTTGGTYDYTF.

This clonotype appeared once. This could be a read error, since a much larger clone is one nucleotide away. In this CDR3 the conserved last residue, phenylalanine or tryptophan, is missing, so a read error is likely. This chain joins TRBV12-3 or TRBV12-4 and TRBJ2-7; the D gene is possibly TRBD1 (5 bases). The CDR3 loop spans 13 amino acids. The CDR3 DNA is TGTGCCAGCAGCGGCACAGACAGCTACCAGCAGTACCTC. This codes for CASSGTDSYQQYL.

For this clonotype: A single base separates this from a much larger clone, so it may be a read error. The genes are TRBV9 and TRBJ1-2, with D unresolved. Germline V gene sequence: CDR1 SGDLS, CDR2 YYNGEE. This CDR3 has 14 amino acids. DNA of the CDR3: TGTGCCAGCGGCGTAGTCATAGACAACTATGGCTACACCTTC. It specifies CASGVVIDNYGYTF. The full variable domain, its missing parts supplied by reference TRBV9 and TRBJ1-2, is DSGVTQTPKHLITATGQRVTLRCSPRSGDLSVYWYQQSLDQGLQFLIQYYNGEERAKGNILERFSAQQFPDLHSELNLSSLELGDSALYFCASGVVIDNYGYTFGSGTRLTVV.

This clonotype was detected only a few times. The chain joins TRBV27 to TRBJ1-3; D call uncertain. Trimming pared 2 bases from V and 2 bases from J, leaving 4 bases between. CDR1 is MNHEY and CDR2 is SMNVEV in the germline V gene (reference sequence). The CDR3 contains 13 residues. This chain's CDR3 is CASSLVPGNTIYF. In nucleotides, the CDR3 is TGTGCCAGCAGTTTAGTTCCTGGAAACACCATATATTTT.

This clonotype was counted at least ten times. The CDR3 protein is CAIQTSPTGELFF. CDR3 DNA sequence: TGTGCCATACAAACTAGCCCCACCGGGGAGCTGTTTTTT. J is TRBJ2-2 and V is TRBV10-3; TRBD2 is a possible D gene (6 bases). The germline V and J ends were trimmed by 9 bases and 4 bases, with 12 bases remaining between them. The CDR3 sequence is 13 residues long. CDR1 and CDR2 (germline): ENHRY, SYGVKD.

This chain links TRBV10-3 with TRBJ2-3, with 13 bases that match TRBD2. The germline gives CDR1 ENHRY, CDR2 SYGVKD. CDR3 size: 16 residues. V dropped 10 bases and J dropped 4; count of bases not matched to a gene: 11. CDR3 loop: CATYRTSGSTPDTQYF. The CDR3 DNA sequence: TGTGCCACCTACCGGACTAGCGGGAGTACCCCAGATACGCAGTATTTT.

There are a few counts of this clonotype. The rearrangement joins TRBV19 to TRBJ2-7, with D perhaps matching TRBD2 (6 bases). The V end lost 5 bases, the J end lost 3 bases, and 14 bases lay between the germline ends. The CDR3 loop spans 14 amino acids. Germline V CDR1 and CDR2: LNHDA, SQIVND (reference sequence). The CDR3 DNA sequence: TGTGCCAGTAGTTTCGGGGGAGAGGGCTACGAGCAGTACTTC. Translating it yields CASSFGGEGYEQYF.

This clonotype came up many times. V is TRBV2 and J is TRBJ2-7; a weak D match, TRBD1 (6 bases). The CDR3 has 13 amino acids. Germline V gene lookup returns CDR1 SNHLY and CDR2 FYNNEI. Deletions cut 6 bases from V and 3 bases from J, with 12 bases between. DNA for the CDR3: TGTGCCAGCAGGGTTACAGGGAACTACGAGCAGTACTTC. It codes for CASRVTGNYEQYF.

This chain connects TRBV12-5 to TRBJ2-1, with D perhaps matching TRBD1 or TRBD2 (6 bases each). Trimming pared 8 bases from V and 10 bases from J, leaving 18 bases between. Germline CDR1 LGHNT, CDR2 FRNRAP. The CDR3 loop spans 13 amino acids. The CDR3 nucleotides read TGTGCTAGTAGTCCCACCGGGGGCAACGAGCAGTTCTTC. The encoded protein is CASSPTGGNEQFF.

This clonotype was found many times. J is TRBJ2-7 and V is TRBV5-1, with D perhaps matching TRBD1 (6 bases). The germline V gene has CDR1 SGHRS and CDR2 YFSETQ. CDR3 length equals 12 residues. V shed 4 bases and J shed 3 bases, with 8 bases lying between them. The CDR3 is CASSKDSYEQYF. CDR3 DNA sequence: TGCGCCAGCAGCAAGGACAGCTACGAGCAGTACTTC.

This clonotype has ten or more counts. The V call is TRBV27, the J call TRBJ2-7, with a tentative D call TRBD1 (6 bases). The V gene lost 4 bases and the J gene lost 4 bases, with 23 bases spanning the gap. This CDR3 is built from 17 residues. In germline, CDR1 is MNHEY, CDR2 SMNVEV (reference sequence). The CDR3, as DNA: TGTGCCAGCAGTTCCCTACTCGCCCCGGGACACACTTACGAGCAGTACTTC. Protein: CASSSLLAPGHTYEQYF.

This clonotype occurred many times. The CDR3 DNA reads as TGTGCCAGCAGCTTCGGAGGACATGAGCAGTTCTTC. Its protein is CASSFGGHEQFF. V is TRBV11-2 and J is TRBJ2-1; D might be TRBD2 (5 bases). Looked up from germline, CDR1 is SGHAT and CDR2 is FQNNGV. The CDR3 length is 12 residues. With 3 bases removed from V and 8 bases from J, the gap between germline ends came to 8 bases.

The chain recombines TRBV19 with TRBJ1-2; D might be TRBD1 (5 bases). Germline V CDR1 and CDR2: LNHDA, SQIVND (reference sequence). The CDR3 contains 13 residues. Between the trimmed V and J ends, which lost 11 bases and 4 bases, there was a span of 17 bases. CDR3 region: CAASGDRFYGYTF. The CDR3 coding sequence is TGTGCCGCCTCCGGCGACAGATTCTATGGCTACACCTTC.

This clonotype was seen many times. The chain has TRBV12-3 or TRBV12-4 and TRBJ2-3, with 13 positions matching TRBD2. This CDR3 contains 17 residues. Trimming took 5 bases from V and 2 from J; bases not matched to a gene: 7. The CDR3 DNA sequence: TGTGCCAGCAGTCGCGGACTAGCGGGGGCTTACACAGATACGCAGTATTTT. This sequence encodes CASSRGLAGAYTDTQYF.

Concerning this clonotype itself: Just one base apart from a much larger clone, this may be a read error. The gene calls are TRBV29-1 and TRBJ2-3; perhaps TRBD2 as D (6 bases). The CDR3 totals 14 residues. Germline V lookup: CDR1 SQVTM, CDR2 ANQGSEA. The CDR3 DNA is TGCAGCCCGTGCCGGGGAGGCCCCACAGATACGCGGTATTTT. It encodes CSPCRGGPTDTRYF.